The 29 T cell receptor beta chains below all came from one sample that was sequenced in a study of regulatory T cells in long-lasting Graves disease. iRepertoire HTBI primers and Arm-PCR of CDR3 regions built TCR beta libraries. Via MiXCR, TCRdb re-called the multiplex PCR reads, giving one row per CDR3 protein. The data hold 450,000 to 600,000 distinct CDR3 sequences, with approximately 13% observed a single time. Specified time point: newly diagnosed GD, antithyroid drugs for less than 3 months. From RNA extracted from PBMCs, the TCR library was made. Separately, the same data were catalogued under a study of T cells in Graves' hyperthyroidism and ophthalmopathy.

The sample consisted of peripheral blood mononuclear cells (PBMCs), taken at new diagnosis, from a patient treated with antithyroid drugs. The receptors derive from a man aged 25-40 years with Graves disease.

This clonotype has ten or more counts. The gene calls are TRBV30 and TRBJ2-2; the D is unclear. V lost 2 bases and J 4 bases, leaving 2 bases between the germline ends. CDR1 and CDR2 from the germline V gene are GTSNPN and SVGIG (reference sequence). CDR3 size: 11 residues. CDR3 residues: CAWSFTGELFF. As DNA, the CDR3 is TGTGCCTGGAGTTTCACCGGGGAGCTGTTTTTT.

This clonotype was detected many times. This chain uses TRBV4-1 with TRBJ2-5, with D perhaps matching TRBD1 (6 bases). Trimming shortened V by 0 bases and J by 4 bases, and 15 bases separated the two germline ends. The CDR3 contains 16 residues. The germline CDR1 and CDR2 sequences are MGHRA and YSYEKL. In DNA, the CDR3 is TGCGCCAGCAGCCAAGAAGTGGCGGTAGGGGGAGAGACCCAGTACTTC. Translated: CASSQEVAVGGETQYF.

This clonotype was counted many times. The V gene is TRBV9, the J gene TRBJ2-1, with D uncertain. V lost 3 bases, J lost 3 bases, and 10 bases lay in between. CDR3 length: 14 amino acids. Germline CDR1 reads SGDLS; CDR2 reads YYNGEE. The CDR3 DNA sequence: TGTGCCAGCAGCGGCCTCGGTGACTACAATGAGCAGTTCTTC. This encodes CASSGLGDYNEQFF.

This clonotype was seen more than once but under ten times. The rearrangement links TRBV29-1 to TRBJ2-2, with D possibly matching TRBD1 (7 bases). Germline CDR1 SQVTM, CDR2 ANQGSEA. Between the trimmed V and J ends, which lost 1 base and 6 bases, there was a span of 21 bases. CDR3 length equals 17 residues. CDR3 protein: CSVEVPGAGGGSGELFF. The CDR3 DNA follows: TGCAGCGTTGAAGTCCCCGGGGCAGGGGGAGGATCCGGGGAGCTGTTTTTT.

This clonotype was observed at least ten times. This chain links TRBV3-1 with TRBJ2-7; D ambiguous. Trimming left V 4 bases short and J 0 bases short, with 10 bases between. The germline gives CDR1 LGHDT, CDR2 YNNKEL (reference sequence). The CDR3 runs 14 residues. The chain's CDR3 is CASSPWTGSYEQYF. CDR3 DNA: TGTGCCAGCAGCCCCTGGACGGGCTCCTACGAGCAGTACTTC.

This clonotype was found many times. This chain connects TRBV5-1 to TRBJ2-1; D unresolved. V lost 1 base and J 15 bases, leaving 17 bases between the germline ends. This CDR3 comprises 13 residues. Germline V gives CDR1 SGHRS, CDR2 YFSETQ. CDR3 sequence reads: CASSLPEATPRFF. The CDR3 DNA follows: TGCGCCAGCAGCTTGCCTGAGGCCACCCCCCGGTTCTTC.

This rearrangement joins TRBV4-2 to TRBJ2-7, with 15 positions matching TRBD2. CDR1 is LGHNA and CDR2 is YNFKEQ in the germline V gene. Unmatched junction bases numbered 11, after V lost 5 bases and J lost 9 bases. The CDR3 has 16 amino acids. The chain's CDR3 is CASSEGGLAGGVVQYF. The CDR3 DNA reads TGTGCCAGCAGCGAAGGAGGACTAGCGGGAGGGGTGGTGCAGTACTTC.

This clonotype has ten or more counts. This CDR3 reads CSARSSGALSYNEQFF. Written as DNA, the CDR3 is TGCAGTGCTAGATCGTCAGGGGCCCTCTCCTACAATGAGCAGTTCTTC. The V gene is TRBV20-1, the J gene TRBJ2-1; D may be TRBD1 (6 bases). The V end lost 2 bases, the J end lost 0 bases, and 14 bases lay between the germline ends. CDR1 and CDR2 from the germline V gene are DFQATT and SNEGSKA (reference sequence). This CDR3 comprises 16 residues.

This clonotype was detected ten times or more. For the CDR3, the DNA is TGTGCCAGCAGGCAGACTGTGAGCTCCTACAATGAGCAGTTCTTC. Its protein is CASRQTVSSYNEQFF. The chain joins TRBV6-1 to TRBJ2-1, with D hard to call. V lost 6 bases and J lost 0, with 12 bases in between. This CDR3 is 15 amino acids long. Germline V gene lookup returns CDR1 MNHNS and CDR2 SASEGT.

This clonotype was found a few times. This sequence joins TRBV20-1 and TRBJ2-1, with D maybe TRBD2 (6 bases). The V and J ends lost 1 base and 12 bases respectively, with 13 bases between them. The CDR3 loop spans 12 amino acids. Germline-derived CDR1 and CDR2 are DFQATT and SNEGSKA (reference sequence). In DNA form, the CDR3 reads TGCAGTGCTAGAGCGGCTAGCGAGGCGCAGTTCTTC. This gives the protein CSARAASEAQFF.

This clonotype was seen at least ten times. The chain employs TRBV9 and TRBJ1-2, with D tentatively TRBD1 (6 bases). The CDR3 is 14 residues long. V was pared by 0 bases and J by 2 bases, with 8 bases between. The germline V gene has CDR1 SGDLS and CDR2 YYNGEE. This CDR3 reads CASSVDGTNYGYTF. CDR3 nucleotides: TGTGCCAGCAGCGTAGATGGGACAAACTATGGCTACACCTTC.

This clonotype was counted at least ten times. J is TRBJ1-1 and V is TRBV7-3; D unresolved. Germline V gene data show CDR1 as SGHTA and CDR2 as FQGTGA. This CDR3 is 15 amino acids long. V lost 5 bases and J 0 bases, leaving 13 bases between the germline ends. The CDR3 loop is CASSPYGFMNTEAFF. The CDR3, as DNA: TGTGCCAGCAGCCCTTATGGGTTCATGAACACTGAAGCTTTCTTT.

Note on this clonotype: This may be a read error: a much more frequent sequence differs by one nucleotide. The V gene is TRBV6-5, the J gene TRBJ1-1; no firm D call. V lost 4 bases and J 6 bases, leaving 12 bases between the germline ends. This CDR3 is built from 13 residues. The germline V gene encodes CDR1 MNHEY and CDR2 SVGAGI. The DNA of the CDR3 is TGTGCCAGCAGTTGCCTAGGGTTGGCTGAAGCTTTCTTT. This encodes CASSCLGLAEAFF.

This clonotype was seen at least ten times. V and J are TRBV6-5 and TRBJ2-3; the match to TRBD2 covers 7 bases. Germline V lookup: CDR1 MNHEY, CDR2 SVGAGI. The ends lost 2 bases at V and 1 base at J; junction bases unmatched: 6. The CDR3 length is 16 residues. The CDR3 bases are TGTGCCAGCAGTTACGGCAGCGGGATAGGCACAGATACGCAGTATTTT. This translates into CASSYGSGIGTDTQYF.

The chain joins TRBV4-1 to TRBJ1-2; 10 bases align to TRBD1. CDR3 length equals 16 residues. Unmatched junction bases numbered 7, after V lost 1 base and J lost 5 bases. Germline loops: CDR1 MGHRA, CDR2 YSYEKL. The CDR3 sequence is CASSQVGTGEKYGYTF. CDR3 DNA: TGCGCCAGCAGCCAAGTTGGGACAGGGGAGAAGTATGGCTACACCTTC.

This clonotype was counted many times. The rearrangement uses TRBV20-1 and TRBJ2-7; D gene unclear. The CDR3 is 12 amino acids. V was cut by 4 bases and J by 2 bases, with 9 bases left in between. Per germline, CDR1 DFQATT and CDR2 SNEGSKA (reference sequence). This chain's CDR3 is CSATGQAYEQYF. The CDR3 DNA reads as TGCAGTGCTACCGGGCAGGCCTACGAGCAGTACTTC.

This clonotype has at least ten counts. CDR3 amino acids: CAWSAGHYGYTF. CDR3 DNA sequence: TGTGCCTGGAGTGCCGGGCACTATGGCTACACCTTC. The chain uses TRBV30 and TRBJ1-2; D ambiguous. CDR1 is GTSNPN, CDR2 SVGIG, per germline (reference sequence). V was pared by 1 base and J by 3 bases, with 6 bases between. The CDR3 is 12 amino acids.

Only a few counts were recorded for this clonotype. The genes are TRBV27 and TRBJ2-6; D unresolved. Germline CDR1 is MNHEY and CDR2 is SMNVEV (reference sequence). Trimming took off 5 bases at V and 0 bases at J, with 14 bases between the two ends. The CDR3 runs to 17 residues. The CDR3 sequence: CASSPLTSSSGANVLTF. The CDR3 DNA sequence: TGTGCCAGCAGTCCTTTGACTTCGAGCTCTGGGGCCAACGTCCTGACTTTC.

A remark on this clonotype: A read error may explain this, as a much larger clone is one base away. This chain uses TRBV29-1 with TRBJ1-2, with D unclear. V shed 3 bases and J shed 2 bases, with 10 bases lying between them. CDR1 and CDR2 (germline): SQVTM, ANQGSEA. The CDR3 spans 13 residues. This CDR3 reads CSVEGNQNYGYTF. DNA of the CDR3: TGCAGCGTTGAGGGGAACCAGAACTATGGCTACACCTTC.

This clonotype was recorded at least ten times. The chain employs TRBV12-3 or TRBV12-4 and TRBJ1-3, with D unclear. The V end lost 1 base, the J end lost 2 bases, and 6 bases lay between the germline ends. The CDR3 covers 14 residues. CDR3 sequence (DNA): TGTGCCAGCAGTTTAGGTATCACTGGAAACACCATATATTTT. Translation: CASSLGITGNTIYF.

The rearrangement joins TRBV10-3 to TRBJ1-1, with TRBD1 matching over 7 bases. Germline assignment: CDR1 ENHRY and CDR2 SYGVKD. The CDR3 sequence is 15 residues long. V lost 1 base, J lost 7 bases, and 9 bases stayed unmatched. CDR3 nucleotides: TGTGCCATCAGTGAGTTGCCCACAGGGGATGTTGAAGCTTTCTTT. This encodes CAISELPTGDVEAFF.

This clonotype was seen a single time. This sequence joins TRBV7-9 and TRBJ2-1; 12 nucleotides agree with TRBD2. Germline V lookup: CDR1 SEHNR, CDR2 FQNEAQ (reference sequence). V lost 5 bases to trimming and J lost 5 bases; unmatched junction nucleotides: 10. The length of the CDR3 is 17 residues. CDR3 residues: CASSPHHTSGRNNEQFF. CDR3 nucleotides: TGTGCCAGCAGCCCCCATCACACTAGCGGGAGGAACAATGAGCAGTTCTTC. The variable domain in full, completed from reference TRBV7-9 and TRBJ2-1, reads DTGVSQNPRHKITKRGQNVTFRCDPISEHNRLYWYRQTLGQGPEFLTYFQNEAQLEKSRLLSDRFSAERPKGSFSTLEIQRTEQGDSAMYLCASSPHHTSGRNNEQFFGPGTRLTVL.

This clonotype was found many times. The CDR3 region has the DNA TGTGCCAGCAGTCAGGGCGGGGACGAGCAGTACTTC. Amino acid sequence: CASSQGGDEQYF. This sequence joins TRBV6-1 and TRBJ2-7; TRBD2 is a possible D gene (6 bases). In germline, CDR1 is MNHNS, CDR2 SASEGT. The CDR3 is made up of 12 amino acids. V lost 5 bases to trimming and J lost 5 bases, with 10 bases between them.

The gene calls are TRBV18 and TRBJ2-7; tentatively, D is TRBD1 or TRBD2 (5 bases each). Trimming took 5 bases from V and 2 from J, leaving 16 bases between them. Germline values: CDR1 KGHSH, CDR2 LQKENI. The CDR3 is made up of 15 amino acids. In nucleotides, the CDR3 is TGTGCCAGCTCATCCCCCCGGGACGGGCCCTACGAGCAGTACTTC. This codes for CASSSPRDGPYEQYF.

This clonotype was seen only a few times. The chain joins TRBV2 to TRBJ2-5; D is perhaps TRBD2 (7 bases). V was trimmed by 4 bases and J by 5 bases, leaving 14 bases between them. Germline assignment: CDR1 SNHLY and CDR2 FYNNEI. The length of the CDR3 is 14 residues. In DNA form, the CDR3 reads TGTGCCAGCAGTGTTATCGCGGGGGCTGAGACCCAGTACTTC. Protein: CASSVIAGAETQYF. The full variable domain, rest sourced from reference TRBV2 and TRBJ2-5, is EPEVTQTPSHQVTQMGQEVILRCVPISNHLYFYWYRQILGQKVEFLVSFYNNEISEKSEIFDDQFSVERPDGSNFTLKIRSTKLEDSAMYFCASSVIAGAETQYFGPGTRLLVL.

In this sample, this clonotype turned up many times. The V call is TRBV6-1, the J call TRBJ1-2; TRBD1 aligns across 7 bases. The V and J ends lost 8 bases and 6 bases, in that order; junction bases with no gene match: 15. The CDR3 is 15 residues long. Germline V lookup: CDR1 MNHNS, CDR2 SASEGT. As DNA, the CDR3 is TGTGCCAGCGGGAGACAGGGACGGGAAGCGCATGGCTACACCTTC. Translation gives CASGRQGREAHGYTF.

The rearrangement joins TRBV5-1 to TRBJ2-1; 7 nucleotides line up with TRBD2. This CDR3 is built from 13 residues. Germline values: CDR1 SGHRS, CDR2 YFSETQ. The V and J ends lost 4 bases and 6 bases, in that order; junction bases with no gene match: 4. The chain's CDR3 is CASSRPGGNEQFF. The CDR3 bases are TGCGCCAGCAGCCGGCCGGGGGGCAATGAGCAGTTCTTC.

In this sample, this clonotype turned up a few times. The CDR3 sequence: CASSVVLGTSVYNEQFF. The CDR3 coding sequence is TGTGCCAGCAGCGTGGTCCTAGGGACTAGCGTGTACAATGAGCAGTTCTTC. The chain links TRBV5-8 to TRBJ2-1; TRBD2 matches at 10 bases. This CDR3 has 17 residues. Germline trimming cut 4 bases from V and 4 bases from J; bases unmatched to any gene: 11. The germline V gene encodes CDR1 SGHTS and CDR2 YDEGEE.

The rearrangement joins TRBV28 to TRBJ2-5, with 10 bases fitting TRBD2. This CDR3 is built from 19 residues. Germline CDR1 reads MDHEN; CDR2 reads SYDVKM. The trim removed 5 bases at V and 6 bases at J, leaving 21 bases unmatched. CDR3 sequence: CASSTGRSGRARLRKTQYF. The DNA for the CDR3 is TGTGCCAGCAGTACGGGGCGAAGCGGGAGGGCCAGGTTGCGGAAGACCCAGTACTTC.